The 21 T cell receptor beta chains below were found in one sample sequenced in a study of CD8 T cells in Susac syndrome. Reverse transcription of roughly 0.5 to 1 ug RNA was carried out with random hexamers. TCRdb fed the immunoSEQ multiplex PCR reads into MiXCR, producing one record per CDR3 protein. The sample lists nearly 110,000 distinct CDR3 sequences, roughly 94% occurring once. What was sequenced was CD8+ T cells from PBMCs. The source of these receptors is a human donor with Susac syndrome.

This clonotype occurred a few times. The rearrangement joins TRBV14 to TRBJ2-7, with D uncertain. Germline values: CDR1 SGHDN, CDR2 FVKESK. CDR3 length: 12 amino acids. The V end lost 6 bases, the J end lost 2 bases, and 8 bases lay between the germline ends. The CDR3 loop reads CASSPTPYEQYF. The CDR3, as DNA: TGTGCCAGCAGTCCCACACCCTACGAGCAGTACTTC.

The chain is built from TRBV6-6 and TRBJ1-5, with 8 bases lining up with TRBD1. The V segment lost 6 bases and the J segment 6 bases; nucleotides outside the gene matches: 7. Per the germline V gene, CDR1 is MNHNY and CDR2 is SVGAGI (reference sequence). There are 14 residues in the CDR3. CDR3: CASSDGTGIQPQHF. CDR3 nucleotide sequence: TGTGCCAGCAGCGACGGGACAGGAATTCAGCCCCAGCATTTT.

This chain connects TRBV5-6 to TRBJ2-5; 10 nucleotides agree with TRBD1. Germline CDR1 reads SGHDT; CDR2 reads YYEEEE. The trim removed 4 bases at V and 2 bases at J, leaving 5 bases unmatched. CDR3 length equals 15 residues. CDR3 region: CASSIGTGVQETQYF. In DNA, the CDR3 is TGTGCCAGCAGCATCGGGACAGGGGTACAAGAGACCCAGTACTTC.

The rearrangement uses TRBV19 and TRBJ2-5; D call uncertain. CDR1 is LNHDA and CDR2 is SQIVND in the germline V gene (reference sequence). V lost 3 bases and J lost 5, with 10 bases in between. The CDR3 runs 13 residues. The CDR3 region is CASSIGLGETQYF. The CDR3 DNA sequence: TGTGCCAGTAGTATTGGCCTAGGCGAGACCCAGTACTTC.

The chain employs TRBV13 and TRBJ1-2; D remains ambiguous. The CDR3 sequence is 12 residues long. With 2 bases removed from V and 8 bases from J, the gap between germline ends came to 9 bases. CDR1 is PRHDT, CDR2 FYEKMQ, per germline (reference sequence). In nucleotides, the CDR3 is TGTGCCAGCAGCTTACGGAATCAAGGCTACACCTTC. It specifies CASSLRNQGYTF.

The chain joins TRBV12-3 or TRBV12-4 to TRBJ1-5, with 7 bases aligning to TRBD1. V lost 5 bases, J lost 7 bases, and 8 bases stayed unmatched. The CDR3 sequence is 14 residues long. CDR3 DNA: TGTGCCAGCAGTCCAGGGGGGCAGGGGCAGCCCCAGCATTTT. It yields the protein CASSPGGQGQPQHF.

This chain links TRBV5-6 with TRBJ2-3, with D possibly matching TRBD1 (6 bases). Germline V CDR1 and CDR2: SGHDT, YYEEEE. Trimming cost V 2 bases and J 4 bases, with 14 bases left between them. The CDR3 totals 15 residues. Here the CDR3 reads CASSFGGGGADTQYF. CDR3 bases: TGTGCCAGCAGCTTTGGTGGGGGCGGTGCAGATACGCAGTATTTT.

The V call is TRBV3-1, the J call TRBJ2-7; TRBD2 agrees at 9 bases. The CDR3 has 17 amino acids. CDR1 is LGHDT, CDR2 YNNKEL, per germline (reference sequence). The V gene end was trimmed by 0 bases and the J gene end by 2 bases; junction bases not matched to a gene: 8. CDR3 sequence: CASSQDSSSGNPYEQYF. In nucleotides, the CDR3 is TGTGCCAGCAGCCAAGACTCGTCTAGCGGGAACCCCTACGAGCAGTACTTC.

This clonotype is a singleton in its sample. The rearrangement joins TRBV4-3 to TRBJ2-7; TRBD1 matches at 9 bases. The V segment lost 3 bases and the J segment 4 bases; nucleotides outside the gene matches: 7. Germline CDR1 reads LGHNA; CDR2 reads YSLEER. CDR3 length: 15 residues. DNA for the CDR3: TGCGCCAGCAGCCAGGGACAGGGAAATGGATACGAGCAGTACTTC. This encodes CASSQGQGNGYEQYF.

This chain links TRBV4-3 with TRBJ2-1; 8 bases are shared with TRBD2. This CDR3 is built from 16 residues. With 0 bases clipped from V and 4 bases from J, the junction kept 5 bases outside the gene matches. Germline assignment: CDR1 LGHNA and CDR2 YSLEER. In DNA form, the CDR3 reads TGCGCCAGCAGCCAAGACCGGGGCGGGGGGTACAATGAGCAGTTCTTC. Its translation: CASSQDRGGGYNEQFF.

CDR3 bases: TGCGCCAGCAGCCTGCTCCAAACCTCCTTGGGTGAGCAGTTCTTC. Residues: CASSLLQTSLGEQFF. The V gene is TRBV5-1, the J gene TRBJ2-1, with D hard to call. CDR1 is SGHRS, CDR2 YFSETQ, per germline. V shed 4 bases and J shed 9 bases, with 20 bases lying between them. The CDR3 is made up of 15 amino acids.

This chain joins TRBV7-9 and TRBJ1-1; 9 bases are shared with TRBD1. The CDR3 is 14 amino acids. The V gene end was trimmed by 5 bases and the J gene end by 1 base; junction bases not matched to a gene: 2. Per the germline V gene, CDR1 is SEHNR and CDR2 is FQNEAQ (reference sequence). The CDR3: CASSTGGANTEAFF. The CDR3 DNA reads as TGTGCCAGCAGCACAGGGGGCGCGAACACTGAAGCTTTCTTT.

The V gene is TRBV12-3 or TRBV12-4, the J gene TRBJ2-7; no definite D call. Trimming took off 1 base at V and 3 bases at J, with 19 bases between the two ends. CDR3 length equals 17 residues. CDR3 sequence: CASSLGRLIGTDYEQYF. The DNA of the CDR3 is TGTGCCAGCAGTTTAGGGCGCCTGATCGGTACCGACTACGAGCAGTACTTC.

This clonotype was recorded only once. The genes are TRBV5-1 and TRBJ2-1, with D uncertain. Germline CDR1 is SGHRS and CDR2 is YFSETQ. The CDR3 covers 12 residues. V lost 7 bases and J lost 7, with 12 bases in between. CDR3 coding DNA: TGCGCCAGCCTCTCTCCGTGGAATGAGCAGTTCTTC. It yields the protein CASLSPWNEQFF.

The chain couples TRBV29-1 to TRBJ2-2, with 10 bases matching TRBD1. Germline CDR1 is SQVTM and CDR2 is ANQGSEA. This CDR3 has 14 residues. V lost 3 bases, J lost 4 bases, and 2 bases stayed unmatched. The DNA of the CDR3 is TGCAGCGTTGAGGGACAGGGGAGCACCGGGGAGCTGTTTTTT. Its translation is CSVEGQGSTGELFF.

The J gene is TRBJ2-1, the V gene TRBV6-5; 9 nucleotides line up with TRBD2. J lost 7 bases, V lost 6 bases, and 7 bases had no gene match. This CDR3 region has 14 residues. Germline V gives CDR1 MNHEY, CDR2 SVGAGI. The CDR3, as DNA: TGTGCCAGCAGCGGTAGCGGGGGTGAGAATGAGCAGTTCTTC. This sequence encodes CASSGSGGENEQFF.

This sequence joins TRBV7-2 and TRBJ2-2, with 7 nucleotides matching TRBD2. After removal of 5 bases from V and 3 bases from J, the junction contained 9 bases not matched to a gene. From germline, CDR1 is SGHTA and CDR2 FQGNSA. The CDR3 length is 16 residues. CDR3 coding DNA: TGTGCCAGCAGCCCCCCTGGGCGGGAGCACACCGGGGAGCTGTTTTTT. This sequence encodes CASSPPGREHTGELFF.

This clonotype was found a few times. The chain employs TRBV7-8 and TRBJ2-1; D ambiguous. Germline CDR1 and CDR2: SGHVS and FQNEAQ. The CDR3 spans 13 residues. The germline V and J ends were trimmed by 1 base and 5 bases, with 6 bases remaining between them. This chain's CDR3 is CASSLGSDNEQFF. The DNA for the CDR3 is TGTGCCAGCAGCTTAGGCTCGGACAATGAGCAGTTCTTC. Variable domain in full (rest from reference TRBV7-8 and TRBJ2-1): GAGVSQSPRYKVAKRGQDVALRCDPISGHVSLFWYQQALGQGPEFLTYFQNEAQLDKSGLPSDRFFAERPEGSVSTLKIQRTQQEDSAVYLCASSLGSDNEQFFGPGTRLTVL.

The chain recombines TRBV20-1 with TRBJ1-6; weak D call: TRBD1 (5 bases). CDR1 and CDR2 (germline): DFQATT, SNEGSKA (reference sequence). Trimming cost V 0 bases and J 14 bases, with 17 bases left between them. This CDR3 has 14 amino acids. CDR3 coding DNA: TGCAGTGCTAGAGAAGAGTTCGGGGGTTCTACCCTCCACTTT. Its translation: CSAREEFGGSTLHF.

This rearrangement joins TRBV13 to TRBJ2-5, with 12 bases identical to TRBD1. Germline V gene data show CDR1 as PRHDT and CDR2 as FYEKMQ (reference sequence). V lost 0 bases to trimming and J lost 5 bases; unmatched junction nucleotides: 7. This CDR3 is built from 17 residues. CDR3: CASSLGPGTGGGETQYF. The CDR3 region has the DNA TGTGCCAGCAGCTTAGGACCCGGGACAGGGGGCGGTGAGACCCAGTACTTC. Using reference TRBV13 and TRBJ2-5 for the parts outside the CDR3, the full variable domain is AAGVIQSPRHLIKEKRETATLKCYPIPRHDTVYWYQQGPGQDPQFLISFYEKMQSDKGSIPDRFSAQQFSDYHSELNMSSLELGDSALYFCASSLGPGTGGGETQYFGPGTRLLVL.

V is TRBV6-6 and J is TRBJ1-6; 10 bases agree with TRBD1. Germline V gene sequence: CDR1 MNHNY, CDR2 SVGAGI (reference sequence). CDR3 size: 15 residues. After removal of 4 bases from V and 10 bases from J, the junction contained 7 bases not matched to a gene. The CDR3 protein is CASSFPGQGSSPLHF. DNA of the CDR3: TGTGCCAGCAGTTTCCCGGGACAGGGGAGCTCACCCCTCCACTTT.